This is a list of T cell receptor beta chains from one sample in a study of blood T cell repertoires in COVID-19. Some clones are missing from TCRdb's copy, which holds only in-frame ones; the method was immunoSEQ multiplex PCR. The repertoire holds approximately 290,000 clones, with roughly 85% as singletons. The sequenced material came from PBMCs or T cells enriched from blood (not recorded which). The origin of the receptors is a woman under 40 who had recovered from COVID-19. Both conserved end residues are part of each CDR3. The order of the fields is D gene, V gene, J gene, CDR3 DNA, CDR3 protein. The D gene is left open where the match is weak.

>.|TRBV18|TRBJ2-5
TGTGCCAGCTCACCGCAAGGACAGAACCAAGAGACCCAGTACTTC
CASSPQGQNQETQYF
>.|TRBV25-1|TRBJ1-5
TGTGCCAGCAGTGAATCGGCAGGTTATAGCAATCAGCCCCAGCATTTT
CASSESAGYSNQPQHF
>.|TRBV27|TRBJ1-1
TGTGCCAGCAGTTTCCAAGGGGGGGACACTGAAGCTTTCTTT
CASSFQGGDTEAFF
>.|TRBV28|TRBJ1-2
TGTGCCAGCAGTTTACAGGGCAGAACCTTTGTTGGCTACACCTTC
CASSLQGRTFVGYTF
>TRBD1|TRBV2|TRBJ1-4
TGTGCCAGCAGGGGACAGGGGGGTGAAAAACTGTTTTTT
CASRGQGGEKLFF
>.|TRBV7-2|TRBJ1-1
TGTGCCAGCAGCCTACAGGTTAGGAACACTGAAGCTTTCTTT
CASSLQVRNTEAFF
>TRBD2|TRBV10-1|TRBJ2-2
TGCGCCAGCAGGAAACTAGCGGGGGTGAAGGACACCGGGGAGCTGTTTTTT
CASRKLAGVKDTGELFF
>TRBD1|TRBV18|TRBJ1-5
TGTGCCAGCTCACAGGACAGGCCCAATCAGCCCCAGCATTTT
CASSQDRPNQPQHF
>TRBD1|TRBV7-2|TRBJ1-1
TGTGCCAGCAGCCCGAGGGGGACAGCTATATACTCTGGAGCTTTCTTT
CASSPRGTAIYSGAFF
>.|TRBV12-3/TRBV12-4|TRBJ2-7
TGTGCCAGCAGCCTCCAGACTGGGTACGAGCAGTACTTC
CASSLQTGYEQYF